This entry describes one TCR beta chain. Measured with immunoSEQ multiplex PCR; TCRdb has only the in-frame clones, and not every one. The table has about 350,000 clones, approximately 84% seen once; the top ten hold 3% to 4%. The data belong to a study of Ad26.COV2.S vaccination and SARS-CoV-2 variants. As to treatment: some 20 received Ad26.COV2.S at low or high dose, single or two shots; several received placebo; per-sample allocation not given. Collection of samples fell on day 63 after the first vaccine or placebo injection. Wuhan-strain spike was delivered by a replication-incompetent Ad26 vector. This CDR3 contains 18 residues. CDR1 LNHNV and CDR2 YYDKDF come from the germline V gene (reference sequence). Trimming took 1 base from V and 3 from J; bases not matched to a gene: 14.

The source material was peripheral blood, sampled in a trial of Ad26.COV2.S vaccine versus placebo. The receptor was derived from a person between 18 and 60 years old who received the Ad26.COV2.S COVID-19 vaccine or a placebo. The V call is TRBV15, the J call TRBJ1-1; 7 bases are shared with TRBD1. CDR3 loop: CATSRGVGRGYRYTEAFF. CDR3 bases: TGTGCCACCAGCAGAGGGGTGGGCAGGGGGTATCGGTACACTGAAGCTTTCTTT.